What follows are 26 T cell receptor beta chains derived from one specimen sequenced in a study of blood T cells in healthy people across ages. For the second PCR, which ran for about 7 to 12 cycles, a sample-barcoded 5' primer and a J-beta primer mix were used. TCRdb processed the 5' RACE reads anew with MiXCR; each CDR3 protein has one entry. The sample records approximately 600,000 distinct CDR3 sequences, roughly 58% being singletons. The sequencing sample was made of blood. The receptors were sampled from a man aged 55 to 69 in good health.

The chain has TRBV4-1 and TRBJ1-4, with a tentative D call TRBD1 (6 bases). Germline CDR1 and CDR2: MGHRA and YSYEKL. The V end was cut by 0 bases, the J end by 10 bases, with 15 bases between. The CDR3 totals 15 residues. CDR3 residues: CASSQEVGWGRKLFF. The CDR3 nucleotides are TGCGCCAGCAGCCAAGAGGTCGGATGGGGGCGAAAACTGTTTTTT.

The chain couples TRBV10-3 to TRBJ2-1; D possibly corresponds to TRBD2 (6 bases). Germline CDR1 reads ENHRY; CDR2 reads SYGVKD. V shed 6 bases and J shed 5 bases, with 14 bases lying between them. The CDR3 extends over 14 amino acids. The chain's CDR3 is CAISHGTQDNEQFF. The CDR3 bases are TGTGCCATCAGCCACGGGACTCAAGACAATGAGCAGTTCTTC.

A word on this clonotype: A read error may explain this, as a much larger clone is one base away. The chain joins TRBV29-1 to TRBJ2-2, with D perhaps matching TRBD1 (5 bases). Germline V gene sequence: CDR1 SQVTM, CDR2 ANQGSEA. CDR3 length: 12 residues. Trimming pared 7 bases from V and 2 bases from J, leaving 8 bases between. CDR3 region: CSDQGNTGELFF. DNA for the CDR3: TGCAGCGACCAGGGTAACACCGGGGAGCTGTTTTTT.

CDR3 coding DNA: TGTGCCAGCAGTTTATGGGGAGAGGCTAATGAAAAACTGTTTTTT. Protein product: CASSLWGEANEKLFF. V usage is TRBV28 and J usage is TRBJ1-4; D remains unclear. V was cut by 0 bases and J by 3 bases, with 8 bases left in between. Germline CDR1 reads MDHEN; CDR2 reads SYDVKM. The CDR3 length is 15 residues. The complete variable domain, with remaining parts taken from reference TRBV28 and TRBJ1-4, reads DVKVTQSSRYLVKRTGEKVFLECVQDMDHENMFWYRQDPGLGLRLIYFSYDVKMKEKGDIPEGYSVSREKKERFSLILESASTNQTSMYLCASSLWGEANEKLFFGSGTQLSVL.

This chain uses TRBV7-2 with TRBJ2-7; the D gene is possibly TRBD1 (6 bases). The germline V and J ends were trimmed by 5 bases and 2 bases, with 13 bases remaining between them. Germline V gene lookup returns CDR1 SGHTA and CDR2 FQGNSA. The CDR3 covers 14 residues. CDR3 sequence: CASSRTGSTYEQYF. As DNA, the CDR3 is TGTGCCAGCAGCCGAACAGGGTCAACCTACGAGCAGTACTTC.

This chain joins TRBV4-2 and TRBJ2-2; D uncertain. Germline CDR1 and CDR2: LGHNA and YNFKEQ. The CDR3 runs to 12 residues. Trimming took off 6 bases at V and 8 bases at J, with 10 bases between the two ends. The CDR3 coding sequence is TGTGCCAGCAGTGGCCGTGAGGGGGAGCTGTTTTTT. This gives the protein CASSGREGELFF.

This clonotype was counted a single time. V is TRBV20-1 and J is TRBJ2-7, with 7 bases that match TRBD2. V was clipped by 6 bases and J by 1 base; unmatched bases: 12. CDR3 length: 15 amino acids. Germline CDR1 and CDR2: DFQATT and SNEGSKA (reference sequence). The CDR3 sequence is CSASEAGRGSYEQYF. DNA for the CDR3: TGCAGTGCCTCAGAGGCAGGGAGGGGTTCCTACGAGCAGTACTTC.

This clonotype appeared a single time. The chain has TRBV12-3 or TRBV12-4 and TRBJ2-3; TRBD1 agrees at 7 bases. The CDR3 spans 18 residues. With 1 base clipped from V and 0 bases from J, the junction kept 10 bases outside the gene matches. The DNA for the CDR3 is TGTGCCAGCAGTTTAGGTGTGGGACAGCGACTTAGCACAGATACGCAGTATTTT. Its protein is CASSLGVGQRLSTDTQYF.

Only a few counts were recorded for this clonotype. V is TRBV11-2 and J is TRBJ2-5, with a possible D match to TRBD1 (6 bases). Germline values: CDR1 SGHAT, CDR2 FQNNGV. This CDR3 spans 15 amino acids. Trimming shortened V by 1 base and J by 7 bases, and 16 bases separated the two germline ends. The CDR3 nucleotides read TGTGCCAGCAGCTTAGTGCAGGGGTTGATGGGGACCCAGTACTTC. It translates to CASSLVQGLMGTQYF. The complete variable domain, with remaining parts taken from reference TRBV11-2 and TRBJ2-5, reads EAGVAQSPRYKIIEKRQSVAFWCNPISGHATLYWYQQILGQGPKLLIQFQNNGVVDDSQLPKDRFSAERLKGVDSTLKIQPAKLEDSAVYLCASSLVQGLMGTQYFGPGTRLLVL.

The genes are TRBV6-1 and TRBJ2-7; tentative D call: TRBD2 (6 bases). CDR1 and CDR2 (germline): MNHNS, SASEGT. V was pared by 3 bases and J by 6 bases, with 18 bases between. This CDR3 spans 15 amino acids. In nucleotides, the CDR3 is TGTGCCAGCAGTGACCGAACAGGAGGGTTTTCCGAGCAGTACTTC. Protein product: CASSDRTGGFSEQYF.

The genes are TRBV10-3 and TRBJ2-3; 7 nucleotides line up with TRBD2. From germline, CDR1 is ENHRY and CDR2 SYGVKD. The CDR3 is made up of 16 amino acids. Losses at the gene ends were 4 bases for V and 0 bases for J; bases not matched to a gene: 7. The CDR3 nucleotides read TGTGCCATCAGTGTGGGGAGGGGTTCCAGCACAGATACGCAGTATTTT. Translated: CAISVGRGSSTDTQYF.

This clonotype turned up a few times. The V and J genes are TRBV5-1 and TRBJ2-5; 8 nucleotides match TRBD1. The DNA end is more similar to TRBJ2-7, so the J call may be wrong. The CDR3 runs to 15 residues. Germline CDR1 is SGHRS and CDR2 is YFSETQ. The CDR3 loop is CASSLAGQGGHEQYF. The CDR3 bases are TGCGCCAGCAGCTTGGCCGGACAGGGAGGCCACGAGCAGTACTTC.

The chain carries TRBV27 and TRBJ1-2; 12 bases map to TRBD1. V gave up 5 bases and J gave up 8 bases; unmatched junction bases: 6. The CDR3 contains 14 residues. Germline V gene lookup returns CDR1 MNHEY and CDR2 SMNVEV (reference sequence). This CDR3 reads CASSLGTGGLGYTF. The CDR3 nucleotides read TGTGCCAGCAGTCTCGGGACAGGGGGCTTGGGCTACACCTTC.

The chain employs TRBV5-4 and TRBJ1-2, with D possibly being TRBD1 (5 bases). The ends were cut back, 4 bases at V and 3 bases at J, with 10 bases in the middle. From germline, CDR1 is SGHNT and CDR2 YYREEE (reference sequence). The CDR3 has 13 amino acids. The CDR3 is CASSGGLYYGYTF. The CDR3 bases are TGTGCCAGCAGCGGGGGACTTTACTATGGCTACACCTTC.

This clonotype was found many times. This chain's CDR3 is CASSQFRDYRGGETQYF. The CDR3 DNA is TGTGCCAGCAGCCAATTTAGGGACTATCGCGGAGGCGAGACCCAGTACTTC. The J gene is TRBJ2-5, the V gene TRBV3-1, with 7 nucleotides matching TRBD2. The ends lost 2 bases at V and 5 bases at J; junction bases unmatched: 14. The CDR3 extends over 17 amino acids. CDR1 LGHDT and CDR2 YNNKEL come from the germline V gene (reference sequence).

Comment on this clonotype: A read error may be the cause here, since a much bigger clone is one base away. This chain uses TRBV29-1 with TRBJ2-5; D perhaps matches TRBD1 (6 bases). This CDR3 region has 12 residues. Between the trimmed V and J ends, which lost 4 bases and 11 bases, there was a span of 17 bases. Germline V gene lookup returns CDR1 SQVTM and CDR2 ANQGSEA. The chain's CDR3 is CSVAAGANEQYF. CDR3 DNA sequence: TGCAGCGTTGCGGCAGGGGCGAATGAGCAGTACTTC.

This chain joins TRBV11-2 and TRBJ1-1; D is possibly TRBD1 (6 bases). V dropped 6 bases and J dropped 1 base, with 15 bases sitting between them. Germline assignment: CDR1 SGHAT and CDR2 FQNNGV. CDR3 size: 15 residues. CDR3 protein: CASRATGLANTEAFF. CDR3 DNA: TGTGCCAGCAGAGCGACAGGACTGGCGAACACTGAAGCTTTCTTT.

Remarks on this clonotype: A much larger clone lies a single base off, so this may be a read error. The rearrangement joins TRBV7-6 to TRBJ2-5; 9 bases agree with TRBD1. The length of the CDR3 is 14 residues. The ends lost 5 bases at V and 5 bases at J; junction bases unmatched: 6. Per germline, CDR1 SGHVS and CDR2 FNYEAQ. CDR3 DNA: TGTGCCAGCAGCGTAGGACAGGGGTGGGAGACCCAGTACTTC. Translating gives CASSVGQGWETQYF. Full variable domain (remainder filled in from reference TRBV7-6 and TRBJ2-5): GAGVSQSPRYKVTKRGQDVALRCDPISGHVSLYWYRQALGQGPEFLTYFNYEAQQDKSGLPNDRFSAERPEGSISTLTIQRTEQRDSAMYRCASSVGQGWETQYFGPGTRLLVL.

This clonotype was counted a few times. V usage is TRBV5-1 and J usage is TRBJ2-1, with D tentatively TRBD2 (5 bases). The ends were cut back, 0 bases at V and 6 bases at J, with 7 bases in the middle. The length of the CDR3 is 13 residues. The germline gives CDR1 SGHRS, CDR2 YFSETQ. CDR3 coding DNA: TGCGCCAGCAGCTTGGCCCGGGGCAATGAGCAGTTCTTC. The encoded protein is CASSLARGNEQFF. The full variable domain, its missing parts supplied by reference TRBV5-1 and TRBJ2-1, is KAGVTQTPRYLIKTRGQQVTLSCSPISGHRSVSWYQQTPGQGLQFLFEYFSETQRNKGNFPGRFSGRQFSNSRSEMNVSTLELGDSALYLCASSLARGNEQFFGPGTRLTVL.

The chain links TRBV7-2 to TRBJ2-1, with 7 bases identical to TRBD2. The germline V gene encodes CDR1 SGHTA and CDR2 FQGNSA. This CDR3 spans 16 amino acids. V shed 0 bases, J shed 2 bases, and the junction held 4 bases outside the gene matches. The CDR3 sequence is CASSLAVGGAYNEQFF. CDR3 coding DNA: TGTGCCAGCAGCTTAGCCGTGGGGGGGGCCTACAATGAGCAGTTCTTC.

This clonotype was seen a handful of times. The CDR3 reads CAISDPGSGGEAFF. CDR3 coding DNA: TGTGCCATCAGTGACCCAGGGTCAGGGGGTGAAGCTTTCTTT. J is TRBJ1-1 and V is TRBV10-3; 7 bases map to TRBD1. With V trimmed by 3 bases and J by 7 bases, 8 bases remained unmatched. This CDR3 contains 14 residues. Germline lookup yields CDR1 ENHRY and CDR2 SYGVKD.

This clonotype was seen just once. This chain links TRBV20-1 with TRBJ1-4, with D possibly being TRBD1 (5 bases). The V gene lost 6 bases and the J gene lost 8 bases, with 10 bases spanning the gap. From germline, CDR1 is DFQATT and CDR2 SNEGSKA (reference sequence). The CDR3 has 11 amino acids. The CDR3 spells CSAIRGEKLFF. CDR3 bases: TGCAGTGCCATCCGGGGGGAAAAACTGTTTTTT.

This chain links TRBV14 with TRBJ1-1; D gene unclear. Trimming cost V 3 bases and J 9 bases, with 11 bases left between them. Germline loops: CDR1 SGHDN, CDR2 FVKESK. The length of the CDR3 is 12 residues. As DNA, the CDR3 is TGTGCCAGCAGCCAGACCATAAGTAAAGCTTTCTTT. This translates into CASSQTISKAFF.

V usage is TRBV25-1 and J usage is TRBJ1-3; 7 bases map to TRBD1. Looked up from germline, CDR1 is MGHDK and CDR2 is SYGVNS. Trimming at V came to 8 bases and at J to 4 bases, leaving 8 bases not matched to a gene. The CDR3 totals 14 residues. CDR3 DNA: TGTGCCAGCCGCGCCGGGACAGCGGGAAACACCATATATTTT. The encoded protein is CASRAGTAGNTIYF. The full variable domain, with the rest looked up from reference TRBV25-1 and TRBJ1-3, is EADIYQTPRYLVIGTGKKITLECSQTMGHDKMYWYQQDPGMELHLIHYSYGVNSTEKGDLSSESTVSRIRTEHFPLTLESARPSHTSQYLCASRAGTAGNTIYFGEGSWLTVV.

The chain combines TRBV29-1 with TRBJ2-1; D perhaps matches TRBD2 (6 bases). This CDR3 has 14 residues. Germline V lookup: CDR1 SQVTM, CDR2 ANQGSEA. V was cut by 5 bases and J by 6 bases, with 17 bases left in between. The CDR3 sequence is CSVISGPGSNEQFF. The CDR3 nucleotides are TGCAGCGTTATAAGCGGACCCGGGAGCAATGAGCAGTTCTTC.

This clonotype showed up just a few times. This chain joins TRBV5-6 and TRBJ2-6; D gene uncertain. Trimming stripped 0 bases from V and 0 bases from J, with 7 bases between. This CDR3 comprises 16 residues. Per germline, CDR1 SGHDT and CDR2 YYEEEE. The CDR3 region is CASSLELASGANVLTF. CDR3 bases: TGTGCCAGCAGCTTGGAACTCGCCTCTGGGGCCAACGTCCTGACTTTC.